This T cell receptor beta chain was recovered during a study of shared clonotypes between healthy human individuals. TCRdb's table, derived via immunoSEQ multiplex PCR, lists solely in-frame clones and lacks some. The sample lists around 2,100,000 clones, roughly 94% occurring once. Selected positively for CCR7 and CD45RO-negative, naive CD8 cells excluded terminally differentiated effector memory CD45RA+ cells. V lost 3 bases to trimming and J lost 6 bases, with 20 bases between them. Germline CDR1 reads MGHRA; CDR2 reads YSYEKL. CDR3 length: 16 amino acids. The V call is TRBV4-1, the J call TRBJ2-5, with a tentative D call TRBD1 (5 bases). Material for sequencing was naive CD8+ T cells sorted from blood. This TCR was sampled from a man younger than 35 in good health. CDR3 coding DNA: TGCGCCAGCAGCCATTATAGGAGCCCAGGGTTTAAGACCCAGTACTTC. Translation: CASSHYRSPGFKTQYF.